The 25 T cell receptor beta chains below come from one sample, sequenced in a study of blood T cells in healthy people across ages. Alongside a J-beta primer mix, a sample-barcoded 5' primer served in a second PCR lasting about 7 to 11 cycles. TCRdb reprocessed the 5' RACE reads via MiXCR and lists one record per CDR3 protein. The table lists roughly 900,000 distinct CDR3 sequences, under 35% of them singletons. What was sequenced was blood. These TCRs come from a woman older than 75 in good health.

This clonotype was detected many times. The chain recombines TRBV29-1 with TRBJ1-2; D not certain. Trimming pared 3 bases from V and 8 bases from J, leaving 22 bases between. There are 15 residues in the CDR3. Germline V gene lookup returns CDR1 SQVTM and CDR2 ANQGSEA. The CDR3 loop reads CSVEGSLLAGRGYTF. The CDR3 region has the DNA TGCAGCGTTGAGGGGAGCCTCTTGGCTGGACGGGGCTACACCTTC.

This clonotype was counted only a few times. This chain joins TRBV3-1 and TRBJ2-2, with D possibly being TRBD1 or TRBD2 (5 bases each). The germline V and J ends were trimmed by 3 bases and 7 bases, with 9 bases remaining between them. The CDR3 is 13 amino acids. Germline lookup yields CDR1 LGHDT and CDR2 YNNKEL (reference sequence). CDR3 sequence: CASSHTGGGELFF. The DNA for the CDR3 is TGTGCCAGCAGCCATACTGGGGGCGGGGAGCTGTTTTTT.

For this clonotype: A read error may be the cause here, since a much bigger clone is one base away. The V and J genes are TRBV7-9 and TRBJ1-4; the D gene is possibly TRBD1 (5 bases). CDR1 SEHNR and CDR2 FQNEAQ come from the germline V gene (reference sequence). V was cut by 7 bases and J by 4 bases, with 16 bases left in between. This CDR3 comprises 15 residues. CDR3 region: CASNPNSGGNEKLFF. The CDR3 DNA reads TGTGCCAGCAACCCCAACTCGGGGGGTAATGAAAAACTGTTTTTT.

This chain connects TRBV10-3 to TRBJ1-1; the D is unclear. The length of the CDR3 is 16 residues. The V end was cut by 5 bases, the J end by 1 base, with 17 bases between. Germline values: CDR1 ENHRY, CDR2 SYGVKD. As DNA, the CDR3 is TGTGCCATCAGTTTTCACCACACAGAAGGGAACACTGAAGCTTTCTTT. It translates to CAISFHHTEGNTEAFF.

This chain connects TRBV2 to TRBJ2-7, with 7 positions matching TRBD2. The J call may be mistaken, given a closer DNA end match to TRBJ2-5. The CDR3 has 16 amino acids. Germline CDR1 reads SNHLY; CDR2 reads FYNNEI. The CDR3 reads CASSTAPLTSRETQYF. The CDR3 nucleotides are TGTGCCAGCAGTACCGCCCCCCTGACTAGCCGGGAGACCCAGTACTTC.

The CDR3 protein is CASSEAIGVGGYYGYTF. CDR3 sequence (DNA): TGTGCCAGCAGTGAAGCTATAGGGGTGGGGGGCTACTATGGCTACACCTTC. This rearrangement joins TRBV2 to TRBJ1-2, with D maybe TRBD1 (6 bases). Deletions cut 0 bases from V and 3 bases from J, with 17 bases between. The germline V gene has CDR1 SNHLY and CDR2 FYNNEI. CDR3 length equals 17 residues.

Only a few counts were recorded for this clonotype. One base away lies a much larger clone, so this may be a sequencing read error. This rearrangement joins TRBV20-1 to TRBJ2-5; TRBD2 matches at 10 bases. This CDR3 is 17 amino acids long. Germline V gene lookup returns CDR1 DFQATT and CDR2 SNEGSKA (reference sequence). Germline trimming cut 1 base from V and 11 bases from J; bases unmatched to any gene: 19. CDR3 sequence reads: CSARVVASGGALNEQYF. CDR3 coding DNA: TGCAGTGCTAGAGTAGTTGCCAGCGGGGGGGCGCTTAATGAGCAGTACTTC.

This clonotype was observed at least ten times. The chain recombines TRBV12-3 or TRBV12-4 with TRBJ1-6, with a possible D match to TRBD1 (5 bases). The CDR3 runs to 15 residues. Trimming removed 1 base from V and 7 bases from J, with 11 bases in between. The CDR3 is CASSLEAGRNSPLHF. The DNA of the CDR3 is TGTGCCAGCAGTTTAGAGGCAGGGAGGAATTCACCCCTCCACTTT.

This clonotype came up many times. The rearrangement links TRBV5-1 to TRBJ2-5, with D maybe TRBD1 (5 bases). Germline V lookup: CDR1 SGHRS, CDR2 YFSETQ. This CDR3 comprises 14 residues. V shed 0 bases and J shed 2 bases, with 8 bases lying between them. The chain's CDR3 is CASSLVDSQETQYF. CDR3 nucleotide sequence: TGCGCCAGCAGCTTGGTCGACAGTCAAGAGACCCAGTACTTC.

This CDR3 reads CASSVGADYGYTF. CDR3 coding DNA: TGTGCCAGCAGCGTCGGTGCGGACTATGGCTACACCTTC. The chain recombines TRBV7-8 with TRBJ1-2; D is unresolved. This CDR3 contains 13 residues. The germline V and J ends were trimmed by 5 bases and 3 bases, with 10 bases remaining between them. Germline lookup yields CDR1 SGHVS and CDR2 FQNEAQ.

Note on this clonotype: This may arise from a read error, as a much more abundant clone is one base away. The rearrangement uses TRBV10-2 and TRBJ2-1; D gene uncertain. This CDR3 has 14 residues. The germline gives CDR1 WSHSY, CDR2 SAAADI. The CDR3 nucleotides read TGCGCCAGCAGGGAGTCGGGTCTGTACAATGAGCAGTTCTTC. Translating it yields CASRESGLYNEQFF.

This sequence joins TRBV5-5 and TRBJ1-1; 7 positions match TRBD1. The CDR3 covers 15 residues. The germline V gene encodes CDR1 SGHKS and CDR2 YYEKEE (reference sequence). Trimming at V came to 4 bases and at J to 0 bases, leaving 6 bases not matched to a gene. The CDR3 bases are TGTGCCAGCAGCCCCGGTGGGACAGTGAACACTGAAGCTTTCTTT. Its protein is CASSPGGTVNTEAFF.

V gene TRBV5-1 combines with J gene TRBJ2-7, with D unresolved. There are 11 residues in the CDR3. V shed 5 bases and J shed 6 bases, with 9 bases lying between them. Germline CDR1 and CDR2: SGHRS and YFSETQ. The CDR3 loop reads CASRVEGEQYF. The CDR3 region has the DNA TGCGCCAGCAGAGTTGAAGGCGAGCAGTACTTC. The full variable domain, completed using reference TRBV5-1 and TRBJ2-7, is KAGVTQTPRYLIKTRGQQVTLSCSPISGHRSVSWYQQTPGQGLQFLFEYFSETQRNKGNFPGRFSGRQFSNSRSEMNVSTLELGDSALYLCASRVEGEQYFGPGTRLTVT.

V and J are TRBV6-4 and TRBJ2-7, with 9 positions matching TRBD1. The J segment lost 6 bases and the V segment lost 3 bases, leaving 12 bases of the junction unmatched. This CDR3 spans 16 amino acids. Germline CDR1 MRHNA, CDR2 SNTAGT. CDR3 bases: TGTGCCAGCAGTGAAAACCCGGGACAGGGTTCCGGCGAGCAGTACTTC. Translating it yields CASSENPGQGSGEQYF.

CDR3 nucleotide sequence: TGTGCCAGCAGAATCCAGGTTCCTGGGGCCAACGTCCTGACTTTC. Protein: CASRIQVPGANVLTF. The V and J genes are TRBV7-2 and TRBJ2-6; D is unclear. The germline V gene has CDR1 SGHTA and CDR2 FQGNSA. The V and J ends lost 6 bases and 2 bases respectively, with 11 bases between them. The CDR3 totals 15 residues.

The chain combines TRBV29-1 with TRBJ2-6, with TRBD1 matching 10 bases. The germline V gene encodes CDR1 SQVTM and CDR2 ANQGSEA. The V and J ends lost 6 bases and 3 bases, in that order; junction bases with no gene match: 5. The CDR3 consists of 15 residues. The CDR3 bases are TGCAGCGTAGTGGACAGGGGGAGTGGGGCCAACGTCCTGACTTTC. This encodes CSVVDRGSGANVLTF. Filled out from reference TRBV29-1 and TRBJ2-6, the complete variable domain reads SAVISQKPSRDICQRGTSLTIQCQVDSQVTMMFWYRQQPGQSLTLIATANQGSEATYESGFVIDKFPISRPNLTFSTLTVSNMSPEDSSIYLCSVVDRGSGANVLTFGAGSRLTVL.

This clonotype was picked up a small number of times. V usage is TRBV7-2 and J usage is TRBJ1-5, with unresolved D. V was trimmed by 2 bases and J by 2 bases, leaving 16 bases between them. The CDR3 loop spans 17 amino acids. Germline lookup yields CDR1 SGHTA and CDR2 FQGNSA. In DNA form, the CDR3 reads TGTGCCAGCAGCTTATCTCACGGGCAAATCGGCAATCAGCCCCAGCATTTT. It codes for CASSLSHGQIGNQPQHF.

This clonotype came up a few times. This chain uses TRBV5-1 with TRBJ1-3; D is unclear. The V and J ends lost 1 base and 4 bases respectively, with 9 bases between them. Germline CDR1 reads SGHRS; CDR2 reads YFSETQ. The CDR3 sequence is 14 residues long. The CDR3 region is CASSLIGEGNTIYF. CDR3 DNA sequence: TGCGCCAGCAGCTTGATTGGGGAAGGAAACACCATATATTTT.

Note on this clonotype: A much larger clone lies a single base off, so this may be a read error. CDR3 coding DNA: TGTGCCGGCAGTGAGGAGGGGATACCAAACAGTGAGCAGTTCTTC. It specifies CAGSEEGIPNSEQFF. This chain links TRBV6-1 with TRBJ2-1, with a weak D call TRBD2 (6 bases). CDR3 length equals 15 residues. Per germline, CDR1 MNHNS and CDR2 SASEGT.

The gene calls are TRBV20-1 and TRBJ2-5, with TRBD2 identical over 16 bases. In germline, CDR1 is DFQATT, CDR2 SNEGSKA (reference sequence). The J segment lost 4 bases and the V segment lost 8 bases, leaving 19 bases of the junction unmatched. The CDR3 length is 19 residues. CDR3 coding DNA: TGCAGTCCCCGCCTAATTGGGACTAGCGGGAGGGCCTTATCAGAGACCCAGTACTTC. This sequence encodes CSPRLIGTSGRALSETQYF.

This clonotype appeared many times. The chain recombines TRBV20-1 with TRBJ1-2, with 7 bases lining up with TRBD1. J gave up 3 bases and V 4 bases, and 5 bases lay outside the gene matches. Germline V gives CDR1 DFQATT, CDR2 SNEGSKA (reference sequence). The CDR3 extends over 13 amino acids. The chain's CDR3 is CSANRGTDYGYTF. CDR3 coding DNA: TGCAGTGCTAATCGCGGGACAGACTATGGCTACACCTTC.

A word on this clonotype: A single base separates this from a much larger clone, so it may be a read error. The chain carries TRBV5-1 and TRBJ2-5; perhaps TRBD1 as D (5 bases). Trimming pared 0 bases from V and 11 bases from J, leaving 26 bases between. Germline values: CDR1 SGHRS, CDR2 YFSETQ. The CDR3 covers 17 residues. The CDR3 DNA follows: TGCGCCAGCAGCTTGGCGGTGCGCCAGGGCAGGAACAATGAGCAGTACTTC. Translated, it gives CASSLAVRQGRNNEQYF.

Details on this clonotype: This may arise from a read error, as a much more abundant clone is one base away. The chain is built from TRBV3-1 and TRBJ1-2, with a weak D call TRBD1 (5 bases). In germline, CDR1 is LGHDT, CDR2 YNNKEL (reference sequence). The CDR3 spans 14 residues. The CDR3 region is CASSRRGYNYDYTF. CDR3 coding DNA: TGTGCCAGCAGCCGCCGGGGGTATAACTATGACTACACCTTC.

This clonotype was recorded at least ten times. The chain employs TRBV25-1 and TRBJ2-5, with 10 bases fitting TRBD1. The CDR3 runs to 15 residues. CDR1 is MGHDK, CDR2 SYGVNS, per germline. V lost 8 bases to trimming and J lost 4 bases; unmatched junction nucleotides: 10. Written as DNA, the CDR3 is TGTGCCAGCGGACGGGACAGGGGTGTCTTAGAGACCCAGTACTTC. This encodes CASGRDRGVLETQYF.

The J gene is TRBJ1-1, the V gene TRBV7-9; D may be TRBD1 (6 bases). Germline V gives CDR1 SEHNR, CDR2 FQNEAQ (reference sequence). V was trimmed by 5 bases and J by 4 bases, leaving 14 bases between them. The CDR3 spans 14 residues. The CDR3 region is CASSRLQGGTEAFF. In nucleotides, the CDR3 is TGTGCCAGCAGCAGGCTACAGGGAGGCACTGAAGCTTTCTTT.